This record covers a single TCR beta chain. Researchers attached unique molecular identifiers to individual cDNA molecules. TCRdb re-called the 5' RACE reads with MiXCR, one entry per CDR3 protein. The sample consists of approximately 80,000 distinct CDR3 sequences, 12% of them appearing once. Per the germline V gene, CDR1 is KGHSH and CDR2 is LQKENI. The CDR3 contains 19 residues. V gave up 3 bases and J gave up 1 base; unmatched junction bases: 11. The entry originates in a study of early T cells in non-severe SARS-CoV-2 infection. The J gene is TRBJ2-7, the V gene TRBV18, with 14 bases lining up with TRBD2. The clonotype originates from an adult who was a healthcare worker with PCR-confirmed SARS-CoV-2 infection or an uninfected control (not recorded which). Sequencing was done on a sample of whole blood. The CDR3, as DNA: TGTGCCAGCTCACCGCTCAGGGGACTAGCGGGAGTTCGGTCCTACGAGCAGTACTTC. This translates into CASSPLRGLAGVRSYEQYF.